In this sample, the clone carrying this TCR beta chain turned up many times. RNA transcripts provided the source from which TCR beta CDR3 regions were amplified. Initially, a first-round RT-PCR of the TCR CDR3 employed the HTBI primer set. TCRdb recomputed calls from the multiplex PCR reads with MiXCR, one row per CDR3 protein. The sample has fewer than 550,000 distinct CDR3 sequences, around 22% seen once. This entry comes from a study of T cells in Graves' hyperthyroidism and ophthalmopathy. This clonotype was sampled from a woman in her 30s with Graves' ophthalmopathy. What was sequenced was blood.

This CDR3 is CASSYGRTGYQPQHF. The DNA of the CDR3 is TGTGCCAGCAGTTACGGGAGGACAGGTTACCAGCCCCAGCATTTT. The rearrangement uses TRBV6-2 or TRBV6-3 and TRBJ1-5, with 7 bases lining up with TRBD1. The junction had 8 bases not matched to a gene; V was cut back by 2 bases and J by 7 bases. Germline CDR1 reads MNHEY; CDR2 reads SVGEGT. CDR3 length equals 15 residues.